Listed here are 29 T cell receptor beta chains from one sample, sequenced in a study of breast tumors, draining lymph nodes, adjacent tissues. The lymph nodes were axillary draining lymph nodes from breast cancer patients. TCRdb used MiXCR to reprocess the multiplex PCR reads, holding one entry per CDR3 protein. The table includes some 150,000 distinct CDR3 sequences, around 35% detected once. The sample was axillary lymph node tissue. These receptors were taken from a female donor with breast cancer. Some clones in this sample may be carry-over from other donors' samples.

This clonotype was recorded only once. In DNA, the CDR3 is TGTGCCAGCAGCTCCGGGACTAGCGGGAGGTGGGGAGAGACCCAGTACTTC. Translated: CASSSGTSGRWGETQYF. This chain joins TRBV12-3 or TRBV12-4 and TRBJ2-5, with 15 nucleotides matching TRBD2. CDR3 length: 17 amino acids. Unmatched junction bases numbered 9, after V lost 6 bases and J lost 4 bases.

On this clonotype: A much larger clone sits a single nucleotide away, making a read error possible. The chain links TRBV28 to TRBJ1-4; maybe TRBD1 (5 bases). Trimming removed 11 bases from V and 7 bases from J, with 17 bases in between. This CDR3 is built from 13 residues. CDR1 MDHEN and CDR2 SYDVKM come from the germline V gene. Here the CDR3 DNA reads TGTGCCGGCGAGGGCCAGGGCGGTGAAAAACTGTTTTTT. Its protein is CAGEGQGGEKLFF.

Ten or more counts support this clonotype. J is TRBJ2-1 and V is TRBV15, with D unresolved. Germline CDR1 reads LNHNV; CDR2 reads YYDKDF (reference sequence). This CDR3 comprises 13 residues. V dropped 0 bases and J dropped 7 bases, with 7 bases sitting between them. CDR3 bases: TGTGCCACCAGCAGAGAGTCCGGGAATGAGCAGTTCTTC. Amino acid sequence: CATSRESGNEQFF.

The V and J genes are TRBV28 and TRBJ1-2; 9 nucleotides line up with TRBD1. Germline V gene lookup returns CDR1 MDHEN and CDR2 SYDVKM. The J segment lost 6 bases and the V segment lost 6 bases, leaving 5 bases of the junction unmatched. There are 13 residues in the CDR3. The CDR3 bases are TGTGCCAGCAGCGGGACAGGGTGGGATGGCTACACCTTC. Protein product: CASSGTGWDGYTF.

Only a few counts were recorded for this clonotype. Given a much more abundant clone one base away, this may be a read error. As the CDR3 is not closed by the conserved phenylalanine or tryptophan, this likely results from a read error. The DNA of the CDR3 is TGTGCTAGTGGCCAAGGACAGGGCGTACAAGAGACCCAGTACCTC. Translation gives CASGQGQGVQETQYL. This chain joins TRBV12-5 and TRBJ2-5; 8 bases align to TRBD1. This CDR3 has 15 amino acids. Germline values: CDR1 LGHNT, CDR2 FRNRAP. Trimming at V came to 6 bases and at J to 2 bases, leaving 8 bases not matched to a gene.

On this clonotype: A read error may produce the germline difference seen at one junction end. The CDR3 sequence is CASSEEGGKEAQYF. CDR3 nucleotides: TGTGCCAGCAGCGAAGAGGGGGGAAAAGAGGCCCAGTACTTC. The chain couples TRBV2 to TRBJ2-5; D is possibly TRBD1 or TRBD2 (6 bases each). The CDR3 totals 14 residues. Germline V gene lookup returns CDR1 SNHLY and CDR2 FYNNEI.

In this sample, this clonotype turned up many times. The chain has TRBV5-1 and TRBJ2-3; D is undetermined. Germline V gene data show CDR1 as SGHRS and CDR2 as YFSETQ. The CDR3 has 14 residues. V was shortened by 3 bases and J by 2 bases, with 10 bases between the two germline ends. DNA for the CDR3: TGCGCCAGCAGCTGGGCCCAACCCACAGATACGCAGTATTTT. Translating it yields CASSWAQPTDTQYF.

CDR3 sequence: CATTGNNNSPLHF. Here the CDR3 DNA reads TGTGCCACAACAGGGAATAACAATTCACCCCTCCACTTT. The chain carries TRBV6-5 and TRBJ1-6, with a weak D call TRBD1 (6 bases). Germline loops: CDR1 MNHEY, CDR2 SVGAGI. The CDR3 has 13 amino acids. The germline V and J ends were trimmed by 10 bases and 7 bases, with 14 bases remaining between them.

This clonotype was counted many times. The gene calls are TRBV27 and TRBJ2-7; 7 nucleotides agree with TRBD2. This CDR3 region has 14 residues. Trimming took 2 bases from V and 3 from J; bases not matched to a gene: 4. The germline V gene has CDR1 MNHEY and CDR2 SMNVEV (reference sequence). The CDR3 bases are TGTGCCAGCAGTTTACGCGGGAGTTTCTACGAGCAGTACTTC. Its protein product is CASSLRGSFYEQYF.

Comments on this clonotype: A single base separates this from a much larger clone, so it may be a read error. The chain joins TRBV27 to TRBJ1-2, with D possibly TRBD1 on 6 matching bases. This CDR3 region has 14 residues. Per the germline V gene, CDR1 is MNHEY and CDR2 is SMNVEV (reference sequence). The CDR3 here is CASSFSGVVRGYAF. The CDR3 nucleotides are TGTGCCAGCAGTTTCTCAGGGGTGGTTCGTGGCTACGCCTTC.

V gene TRBV6-5 combines with J gene TRBJ2-2, with 12 bases matching TRBD2. From germline, CDR1 is MNHEY and CDR2 SVGAGI. The CDR3 loop spans 15 amino acids. Losses at the gene ends were 4 bases for V and 7 bases for J; bases not matched to a gene: 4. The CDR3 DNA follows: TGTGCCAGCAGTTCCCGGACTAGCGGGAACGGGGAGCTGTTTTTT. This sequence encodes CASSSRTSGNGELFF.

About this clonotype itself: Its ends do not fully match the called genes, so a read error is possible. V is TRBV28 and J is TRBJ2-3, with 8 nucleotides matching TRBD2. Germline V gene data show CDR1 as MDHEN and CDR2 as SYDVKM. The CDR3 totals 17 residues. The CDR3: CASSLSAGRENTDTQFF. In DNA form, the CDR3 reads TGTGCCAGCAGTCTATCAGCCGGGAGGGAGAACACAGATACGCAGTTTTTT.

V is TRBV7-9 and J is TRBJ2-1; 7 bases align to TRBD2. V trimming: 6 bases; J trimming: 3 bases; junction bases outside the gene matches: 11. CDR3 length: 16 amino acids. Germline assignment: CDR1 SEHNR and CDR2 FQNEAQ (reference sequence). The CDR3 spells CASRPSTSGDYNEQFF. The CDR3 nucleotides are TGTGCCAGCAGGCCTAGCACCAGCGGGGACTACAATGAGCAGTTCTTC.

This clonotype came up many times. The chain recombines TRBV7-8 with TRBJ1-5, with D possibly matching TRBD1 (6 bases). Deletions cut 4 bases from V and 6 bases from J, with 19 bases between. The CDR3 runs to 16 residues. CDR1 is SGHVS, CDR2 FQNEAQ, per germline. This CDR3 reads CASSSEGGRTAQPQHF. CDR3 bases: TGTGCCAGCAGCTCAGAGGGGGGGCGAACCGCTCAGCCCCAGCATTTT.

This chain connects TRBV20-1 to TRBJ2-7; D is possibly TRBD1 (6 bases). Germline CDR1 is DFQATT and CDR2 is SNEGSKA (reference sequence). CDR3 size: 13 residues. The CDR3 coding sequence is TGCGGTACGTACTTCGCAGGGGTTGGCGCGCAGTACTTC. This encodes CGTYFAGVGAQYF.

V usage is TRBV7-8 and J usage is TRBJ1-1; 9 nucleotides match TRBD1. V gave up 5 bases and J gave up 0 bases; unmatched junction bases: 7. Germline lookup yields CDR1 SGHVS and CDR2 FQNEAQ. CDR3 length equals 16 residues. The DNA of the CDR3 is TGTGCCAGCAGCACCGGGACAGGGATGGTGAACACTGAAGCTTTCTTT. Its translation: CASSTGTGMVNTEAFF.

With respect to this clonotype: A much larger clone differs from this one at a single base, so this may be a read error. The chain employs TRBV28 and TRBJ1-2; no clear D gene. The V end lost 10 bases, the J end lost 3 bases, and 15 bases lay between the germline ends. This CDR3 is 13 amino acids long. Germline assignment: CDR1 MDHEN and CDR2 SYDVKM. The CDR3 coding sequence is TGTGCCACCGCCGTCGGCCAGGACTATGGCTACACCTTC. It encodes CATAVGQDYGYTF.

This clonotype was seen at least ten times. This chain joins TRBV27 and TRBJ1-2; 10 bases are a match to TRBD1. The CDR3 is 14 residues long. Germline loops: CDR1 MNHEY, CDR2 SMNVEV (reference sequence). Trimming took 2 bases from V and 5 from J; bases not matched to a gene: 2. Here the CDR3 DNA reads TGTGCCAGCAGTTTACAGGGACAGGGGTATGGCTACACCTTC. This sequence encodes CASSLQGQGYGYTF.

This clonotype was seen repeatedly, ten times or more. This chain joins TRBV30 and TRBJ2-2; D is uncertain. V was clipped by 1 base and J by 6 bases, with 15 bases between them. This CDR3 is 15 amino acids long. The germline V gene has CDR1 GTSNPN and CDR2 SVGIG (reference sequence). The CDR3 reads CAWSDENRVAGELFF. As DNA, the CDR3 is TGTGCCTGGAGTGACGAAAACCGTGTCGCCGGGGAGCTGTTTTTT.

This clonotype was counted at least ten times. The rearrangement uses TRBV30 and TRBJ2-2; D remains unclear. The V end was cut by 0 bases, the J end by 3 bases, with 11 bases between. This CDR3 comprises 15 residues. Germline loops: CDR1 GTSNPN, CDR2 SVGIG (reference sequence). The CDR3, as DNA: TGTGCCTGGAGTGTATTAGGGTTTGACACCGGGGAGCTGTTTTTT. Encoded protein: CAWSVLGFDTGELFF.

This sequence joins TRBV20-1 and TRBJ1-4; D is unresolved. V dropped 5 bases and J dropped 8 bases, with 18 bases sitting between them. This CDR3 has 14 residues. The germline V gene has CDR1 DFQATT and CDR2 SNEGSKA (reference sequence). The CDR3 nucleotides read TGCAGTGCTCCCCTAGCGGGGATAAGGGAAAAACTGTTTTTT. It is translated as CSAPLAGIREKLFF.

This clonotype showed up many times. V usage is TRBV12-3 or TRBV12-4 and J usage is TRBJ2-1; 11 bases are shared with TRBD2. The junction had 13 bases not matched to a gene; V was cut back by 6 bases and J by 9 bases. The CDR3 is 16 residues long. CDR3 nucleotides: TGTGCCAGCAGGTCAGAACTAGCGGGAGTGGTCGGTGAGCAGTTCTTC. Its translation is CASRSELAGVVGEQFF.

In its sample, this clonotype was seen many times. This chain uses TRBV19 with TRBJ1-5; 8 bases are shared with TRBD1. J was trimmed by 7 bases and V by 5 bases; bases with no gene match: 10. The CDR3 loop spans 15 amino acids. Germline lookup yields CDR1 LNHDA and CDR2 SQIVND (reference sequence). The CDR3 loop reads CASSVRGHPRQPQHF. For the CDR3, the DNA is TGTGCCAGTAGTGTCAGGGGGCACCCACGGCAGCCCCAGCATTTT. Drawing the rest from reference TRBV19 and TRBJ1-5, the complete variable domain is DGGITQSPKYLFRKEGQNVTLSCEQNLNHDAMYWYRQDPGQGLRLIYYSQIVNDFQKGDIAEGYSVSREKKESFPLTVTSAQKNPTAFYLCASSVRGHPRQPQHFGDGTRLSIL.

This clonotype was seen at least ten times. V usage is TRBV6-1 and J usage is TRBJ1-6; tentatively, D is TRBD1 (6 bases). Germline-derived CDR1 and CDR2 are MNHNS and SASEGT. V lost 6 bases, J lost 7 bases, and 16 bases lay in between. This CDR3 spans 15 amino acids. The CDR3 DNA reads as TGTGCCAGCAGCTCTGGGGGGGCAGGGAATTCACCCCTCCACTTT. Residues: CASSSGGAGNSPLHF.

This clonotype appeared many times. The chain joins TRBV6-5 to TRBJ2-7; the match to TRBD1 covers 8 bases. Germline assignment: CDR1 MNHEY and CDR2 SVGAGI. Trimming cost V 6 bases and J 6 bases; bases outside gene matches: 10. CDR3 length equals 14 residues. Here the CDR3 DNA reads TGTGCCAGCAGGCCCCGGGACAGGCTTGGCGAGCAGTACTTC. It is translated as CASRPRDRLGEQYF.

The chain employs TRBV12-3 or TRBV12-4 and TRBJ1-3; D is uncertain. This CDR3 has 14 residues. Trimming shortened V by 6 bases and J by 0 bases, and 9 bases separated the two germline ends. CDR3 amino acids: CASRPGNSGNTIYF. CDR3 in DNA: TGTGCCAGCAGGCCAGGCAACTCTGGAAACACCATATATTTT.

By share of the sample, this clonotype is medium-sized. The rearrangement links TRBV2 to TRBJ2-5; D remains unclear. The germline gives CDR1 SNHLY, CDR2 FYNNEI. This CDR3 has 11 amino acids. Trimming removed 8 bases at V and 5 bases at J, with 9 bases between. The CDR3 region is CASGLGETQYF. The CDR3 nucleotides read TGTGCCAGCGGCCTGGGTGAGACCCAGTACTTC. Drawing the rest from reference TRBV2 and TRBJ2-5, the complete variable domain is EPEVTQTPSHQVTQMGQEVILRCVPISNHLYFYWYRQILGQKVEFLVSFYNNEISEKSEIFDDQFSVERPDGSNFTLKIRSTKLEDSAMYFCASGLGETQYFGPGTRLLVL.

This clonotype has ten or more counts. The rearrangement uses TRBV6-5 and TRBJ1-3; D gene unclear. Germline V gene data show CDR1 as MNHEY and CDR2 as SVGAGI. The CDR3 extends over 17 amino acids. The germline V and J ends were trimmed by 0 bases and 0 bases, with 12 bases remaining between them. CDR3 amino acids: CASSYSTRRSSGNTIYF. CDR3 bases: TGTGCCAGCAGTTACTCCACACGACGGAGCTCTGGAAACACCATATATTTT.

This clonotype was found once. This chain uses TRBV2 with TRBJ1-5; the match to TRBD1 covers 7 bases. The CDR3 runs to 17 residues. Germline trimming cut 4 bases from V and 7 bases from J; bases unmatched to any gene: 16. Germline CDR1 reads SNHLY; CDR2 reads FYNNEI. CDR3 residues: CASSGLETGNYEQPQHF. Written as DNA, the CDR3 is TGTGCCAGCAGTGGACTAGAGACAGGGAACTACGAGCAGCCCCAGCATTTT.